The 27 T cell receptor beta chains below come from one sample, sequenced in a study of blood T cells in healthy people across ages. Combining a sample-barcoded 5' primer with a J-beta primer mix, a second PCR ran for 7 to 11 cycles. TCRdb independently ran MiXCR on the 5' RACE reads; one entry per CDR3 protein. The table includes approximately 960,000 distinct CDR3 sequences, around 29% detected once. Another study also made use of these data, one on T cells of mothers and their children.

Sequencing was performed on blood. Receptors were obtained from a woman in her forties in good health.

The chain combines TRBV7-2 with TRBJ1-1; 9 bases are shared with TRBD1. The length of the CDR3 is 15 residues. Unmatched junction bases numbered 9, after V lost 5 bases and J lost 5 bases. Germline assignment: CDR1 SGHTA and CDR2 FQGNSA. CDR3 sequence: CASSPGGDRGTEAFF. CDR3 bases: TGTGCCAGCAGCCCTGGAGGCGACAGGGGGACTGAAGCTTTCTTT.

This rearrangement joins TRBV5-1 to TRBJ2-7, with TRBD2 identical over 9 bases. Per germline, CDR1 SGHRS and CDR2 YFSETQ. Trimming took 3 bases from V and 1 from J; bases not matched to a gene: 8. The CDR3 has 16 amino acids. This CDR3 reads CASSSGGRVSSYEQYF. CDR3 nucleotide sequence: TGCGCCAGCAGCTCCGGCGGGAGGGTCTCTTCCTACGAGCAGTACTTC.

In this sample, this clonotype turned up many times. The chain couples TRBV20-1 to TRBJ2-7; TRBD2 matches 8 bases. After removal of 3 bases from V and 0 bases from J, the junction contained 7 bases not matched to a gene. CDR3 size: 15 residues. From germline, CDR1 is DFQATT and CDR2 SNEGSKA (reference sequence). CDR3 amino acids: CSARALAASSYEQYF. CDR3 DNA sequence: TGCAGTGCTAGGGCACTAGCGGCCTCCTCCTACGAGCAGTACTTC.

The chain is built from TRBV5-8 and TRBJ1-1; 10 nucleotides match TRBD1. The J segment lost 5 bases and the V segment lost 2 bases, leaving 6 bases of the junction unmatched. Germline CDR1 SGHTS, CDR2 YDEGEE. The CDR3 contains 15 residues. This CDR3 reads CASSFTGTGVTEAFF. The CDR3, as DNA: TGTGCCAGCAGCTTTACAGGGACAGGGGTGACTGAAGCTTTCTTT.

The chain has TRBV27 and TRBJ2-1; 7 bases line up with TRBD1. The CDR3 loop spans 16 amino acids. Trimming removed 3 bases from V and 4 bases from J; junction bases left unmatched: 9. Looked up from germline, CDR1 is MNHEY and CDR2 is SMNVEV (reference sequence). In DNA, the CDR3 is TGTGCCAGCAGTTTTAGGGATCGGACAGGTTACAATGAGCAGTTCTTC. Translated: CASSFRDRTGYNEQFF.

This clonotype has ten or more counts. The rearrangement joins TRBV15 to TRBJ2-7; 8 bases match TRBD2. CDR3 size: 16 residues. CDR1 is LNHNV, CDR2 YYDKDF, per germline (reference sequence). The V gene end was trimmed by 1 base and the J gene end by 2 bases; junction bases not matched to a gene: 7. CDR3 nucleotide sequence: TGTGCCACCAGCAGAGTCTGGCGGGGGGCAACCTACGAGCAGTACTTC. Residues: CATSRVWRGATYEQYF.

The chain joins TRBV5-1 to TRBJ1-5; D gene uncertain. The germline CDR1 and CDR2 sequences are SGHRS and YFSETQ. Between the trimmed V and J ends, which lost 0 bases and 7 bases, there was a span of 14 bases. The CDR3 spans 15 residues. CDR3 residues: CASSLAPAGEQPQHF. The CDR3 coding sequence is TGCGCCAGCAGCTTGGCCCCGGCAGGAGAACAGCCCCAGCATTTT.

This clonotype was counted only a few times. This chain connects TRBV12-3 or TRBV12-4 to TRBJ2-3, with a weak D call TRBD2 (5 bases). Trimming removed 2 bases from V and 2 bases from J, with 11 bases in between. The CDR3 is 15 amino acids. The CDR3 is CASSLPSPPTDTQYF. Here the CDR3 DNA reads TGTGCCAGCAGTTTACCTAGCCCACCCACAGATACGCAGTATTTT.

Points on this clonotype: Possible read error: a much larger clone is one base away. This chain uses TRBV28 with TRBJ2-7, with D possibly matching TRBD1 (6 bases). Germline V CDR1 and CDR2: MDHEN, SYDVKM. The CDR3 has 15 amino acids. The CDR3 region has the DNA TGTGCCTGCAGGCCCCGGGACACAAGCTCCTACGAGCAGTACTTC. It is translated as CACRPRDTSSYEQYF.

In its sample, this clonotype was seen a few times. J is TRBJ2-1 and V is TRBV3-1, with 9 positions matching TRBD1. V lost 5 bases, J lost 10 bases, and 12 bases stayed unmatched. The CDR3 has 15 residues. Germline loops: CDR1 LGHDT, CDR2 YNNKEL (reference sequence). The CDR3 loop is CASSKDRGRWGEQFF. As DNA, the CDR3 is TGTGCCAGCAGCAAGGACAGGGGTCGATGGGGGGAGCAGTTCTTC.

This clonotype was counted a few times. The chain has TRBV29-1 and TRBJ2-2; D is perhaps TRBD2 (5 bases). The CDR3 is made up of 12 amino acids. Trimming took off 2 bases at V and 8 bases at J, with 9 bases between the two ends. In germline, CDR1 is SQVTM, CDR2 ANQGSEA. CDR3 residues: CSVELATGELFF. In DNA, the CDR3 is TGCAGCGTTGAACTAGCTACTGGGGAGCTGTTTTTT.

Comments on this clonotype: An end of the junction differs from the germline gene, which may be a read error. This CDR3 reads CANSYFEWKRGYQETQFF. Here the CDR3 DNA reads TGTGCCAACAGTTACTTCGAGTGGAAGCGGGGGTACCAAGAGACCCAGTTCTTC. The chain joins TRBV6-5 to TRBJ2-5, with 8 bases lining up with TRBD2. The J call may be mistaken, given a closer DNA end match to TRBJ2-1. CDR3 size: 18 residues. Germline V CDR1 and CDR2: MNHEY, SVGAGI.

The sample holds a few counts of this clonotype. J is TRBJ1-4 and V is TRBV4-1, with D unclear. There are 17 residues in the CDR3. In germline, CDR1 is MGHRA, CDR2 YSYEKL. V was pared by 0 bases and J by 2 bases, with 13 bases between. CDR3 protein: CASSQDIGGRTNEKLFF. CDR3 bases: TGCGCCAGCAGCCAAGATATTGGAGGAAGGACTAATGAAAAACTGTTTTTT.

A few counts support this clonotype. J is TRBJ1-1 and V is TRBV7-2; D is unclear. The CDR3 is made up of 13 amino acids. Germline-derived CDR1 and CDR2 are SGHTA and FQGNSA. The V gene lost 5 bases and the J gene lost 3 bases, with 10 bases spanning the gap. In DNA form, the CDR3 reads TGTGCCAGCAGCACGGGGTCGGACACTGAAGCTTTCTTT. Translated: CASSTGSDTEAFF. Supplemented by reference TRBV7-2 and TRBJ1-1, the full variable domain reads GAGVSQSPSNKVTEKGKDVELRCDPISGHTALYWYRQSLGQGLEFLIYFQGNSAPDKSGLPSDRFSAERTGGSVSTLTIQRTQQEDSAVYLCASSTGSDTEAFFGQGTRLTVV.

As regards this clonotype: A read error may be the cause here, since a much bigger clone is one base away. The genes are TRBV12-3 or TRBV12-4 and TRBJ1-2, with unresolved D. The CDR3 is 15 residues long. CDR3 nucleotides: TGTACCAGCGGCAAGGACTTTCGGCATAGCTATGGCTACACCTTC. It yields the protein CTSGKDFRHSYGYTF.

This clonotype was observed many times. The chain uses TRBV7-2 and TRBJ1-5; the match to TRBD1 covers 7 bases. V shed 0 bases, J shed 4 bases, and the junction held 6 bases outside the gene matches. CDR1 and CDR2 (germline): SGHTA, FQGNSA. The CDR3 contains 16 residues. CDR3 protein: CASSLAGTESNQPQHF. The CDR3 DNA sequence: TGTGCCAGCAGCTTAGCGGGGACAGAAAGTAATCAGCCCCAGCATTTT.

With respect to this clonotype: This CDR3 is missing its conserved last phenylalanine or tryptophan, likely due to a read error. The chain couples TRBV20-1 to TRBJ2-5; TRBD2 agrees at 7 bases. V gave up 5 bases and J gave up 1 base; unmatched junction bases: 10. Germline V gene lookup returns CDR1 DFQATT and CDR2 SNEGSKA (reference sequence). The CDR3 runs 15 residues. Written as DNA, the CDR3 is TGCAGTGCTCTCCGGGGTAGCGGGTTCCAAGAGACCCAGTACGTC. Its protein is CSALRGSGFQETQYV.

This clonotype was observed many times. CDR3 bases: TGTGCCAGCAGTAAAACAGGGTTTTGGTACGAGCAGTACTTC. Encoded protein: CASSKTGFWYEQYF. This chain connects TRBV28 to TRBJ2-7; tentative D call: TRBD1 (6 bases). Germline lookup yields CDR1 MDHEN and CDR2 SYDVKM. The V and J ends lost 5 bases and 4 bases respectively, with 15 bases between them. There are 14 residues in the CDR3.

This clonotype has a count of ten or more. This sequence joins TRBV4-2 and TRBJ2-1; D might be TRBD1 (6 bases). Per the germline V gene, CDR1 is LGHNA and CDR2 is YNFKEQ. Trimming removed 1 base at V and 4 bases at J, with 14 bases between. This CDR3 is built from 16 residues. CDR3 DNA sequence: TGTGCCAGCAGCCAAGTAGAGGACAGTTCGTACAATGAGCAGTTCTTC. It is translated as CASSQVEDSSYNEQFF.

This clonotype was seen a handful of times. CDR3 region: CATSSGLYSYEQYF. CDR3 in DNA: TGTGCCACCAGCAGCGGCCTCTACTCCTACGAGCAGTACTTC. This chain uses TRBV15 with TRBJ2-7; D unresolved. V was trimmed by 3 bases and J by 0 bases, leaving 9 bases between them. In germline, CDR1 is LNHNV, CDR2 YYDKDF (reference sequence). This CDR3 is built from 14 residues.

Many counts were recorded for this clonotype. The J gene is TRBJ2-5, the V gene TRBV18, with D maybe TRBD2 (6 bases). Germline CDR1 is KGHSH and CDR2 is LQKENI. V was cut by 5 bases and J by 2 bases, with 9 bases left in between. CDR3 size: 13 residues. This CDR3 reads CASSGTSQETQYF. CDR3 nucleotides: TGTGCCAGCTCAGGGACTTCTCAAGAGACCCAGTACTTC.

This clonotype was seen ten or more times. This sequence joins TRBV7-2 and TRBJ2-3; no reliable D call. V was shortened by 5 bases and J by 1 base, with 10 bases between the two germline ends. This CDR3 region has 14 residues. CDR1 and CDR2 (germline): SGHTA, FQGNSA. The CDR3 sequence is CASSLPPGTDTQYF. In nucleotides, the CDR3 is TGTGCCAGCAGCCTCCCGCCGGGCACAGATACGCAGTATTTT.

CDR3 loop: CATASAIYNEQYF. In DNA form, the CDR3 reads TGTGCCACCGCTTCGGCAATCTACAATGAGCAGTACTTC. This chain connects TRBV24-1 to TRBJ2-1; no definite D call. Judging by the DNA end, TRBJ2-7 fits better; the J call may be wrong. Germline lookup yields CDR1 KGHDR and CDR2 SFDVKD. CDR3 length: 13 amino acids.

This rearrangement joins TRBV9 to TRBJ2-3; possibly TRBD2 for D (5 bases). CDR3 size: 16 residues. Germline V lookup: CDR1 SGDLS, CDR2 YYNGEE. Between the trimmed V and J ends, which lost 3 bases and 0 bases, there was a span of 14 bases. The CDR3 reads CASSDSAGTSTDTQYF. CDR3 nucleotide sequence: TGTGCCAGCAGCGATTCTGCGGGCACTAGCACAGATACGCAGTATTTT.

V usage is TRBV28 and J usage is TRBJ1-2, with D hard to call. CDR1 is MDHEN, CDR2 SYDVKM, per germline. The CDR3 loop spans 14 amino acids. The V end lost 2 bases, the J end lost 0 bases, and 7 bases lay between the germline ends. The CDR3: CASSLSQTNYGYTF. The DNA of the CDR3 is TGTGCCAGCAGTTTAAGTCAGACTAACTATGGCTACACCTTC.

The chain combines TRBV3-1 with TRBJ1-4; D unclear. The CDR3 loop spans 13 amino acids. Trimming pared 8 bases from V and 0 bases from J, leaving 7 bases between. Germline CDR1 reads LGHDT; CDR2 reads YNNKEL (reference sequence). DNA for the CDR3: TGTGCCAGCTGTTTTGCAACTAATGAAAAACTGTTTTTT. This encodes CASCFATNEKLFF.

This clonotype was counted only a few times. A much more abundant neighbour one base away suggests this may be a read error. For the CDR3, the DNA is TGTGCCAGCAGCTTAGGACAGGGATGCGGGGAGCAGTTCTTC. Amino acids: CASSLGQGCGEQFF. J is TRBJ2-1 and V is TRBV7-2; 7 nucleotides align to TRBD1. V dropped 1 base and J dropped 10; count of bases not matched to a gene: 7. Germline V gene data show CDR1 as SGHTA and CDR2 as FQGNSA. The CDR3 is made up of 14 amino acids.